Included here is one T cell receptor (beta chain) sequence, with context. What it binds is unknown. The PCR was carried out with 60 Vbeta primers and 13 Jbeta primers. Clones were sequenced by immunoSEQ multiplex PCR, and TCRdb holds only the in-frame ones, with some missing. The sample is made up of roughly 72,000 clones, and the top ten hold 3.8% of it. The data were obtained in a study of cytomegalovirus exposure and HLA in healthy donors. With V trimmed by 4 bases and J by 2 bases, 9 bases remained unmatched. The CDR3 covers 16 residues. The germline V gene encodes CDR1 MDHEN and CDR2 SYDVKM. The study, taken as a whole, reports: Rare TCR sequences predominated, though certain public TCRs were found in many donors. A later analysis linked a missense variant in DCLRE1C to the trimming of TCR beta V and J genes.

This sequence joins TRBV28 and TRBJ2-7; TRBD2 aligns across 9 bases. This clonotype was obtained from a man younger than 30 in good health and CMV-seropositive. The material sequenced was PBMCs. CDR3 coding DNA: TGTGCCAGCAGTTGGGGAGGTGCGGGAGGGACCTACGAGCAGTACTTC. Translation gives CASSWGGAGGTYEQYF.